The T cell receptor beta chain described here comes from a study of blood T cell repertoires in COVID-19. The data were produced by immunoSEQ multiplex PCR, yet TCRdb's version contains in-frame clones alone and is incomplete. This sample has tens of thousands of clones, with around nine tenths found just once. This receptor was taken from a man aged 50-59 years with acute or convalescent COVID-19. Material: peripheral blood.

CDR3 protein: CASRALVSQETQYF. In DNA, the CDR3 is TGTGCCAGCAGAGCCCTAGTTTCCCAAGAGACCCAGTACTTC. This rearrangement joins TRBV2 to TRBJ2-5; D is unclear. CDR3 length equals 14 residues. Trimming removed 6 bases from V and 1 base from J, with 12 bases in between. Germline assignment: CDR1 SNHLY and CDR2 FYNNEI.